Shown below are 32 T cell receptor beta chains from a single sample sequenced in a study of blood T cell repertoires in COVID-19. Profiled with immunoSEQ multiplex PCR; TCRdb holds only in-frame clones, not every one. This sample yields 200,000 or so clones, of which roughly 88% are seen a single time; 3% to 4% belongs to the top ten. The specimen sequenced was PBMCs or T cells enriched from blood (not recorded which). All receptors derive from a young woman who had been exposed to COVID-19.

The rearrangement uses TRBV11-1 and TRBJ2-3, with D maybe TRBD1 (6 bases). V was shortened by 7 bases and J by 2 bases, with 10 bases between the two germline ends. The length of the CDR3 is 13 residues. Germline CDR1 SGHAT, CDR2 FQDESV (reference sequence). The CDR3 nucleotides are TGTGCCAGCAAGGACAGACCCACAGATACGCAGTATTTT. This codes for CASKDRPTDTQYF. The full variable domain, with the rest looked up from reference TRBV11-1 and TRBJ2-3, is EAEVAQSPRYKITEKSQAVAFWCDPISGHATLYWYRQILGQGPELLVQFQDESVVDDSQLPKDRFSAERLKGVDSTLKIQPAELGDSAMYLCASKDRPTDTQYFGPGTRLTVL.

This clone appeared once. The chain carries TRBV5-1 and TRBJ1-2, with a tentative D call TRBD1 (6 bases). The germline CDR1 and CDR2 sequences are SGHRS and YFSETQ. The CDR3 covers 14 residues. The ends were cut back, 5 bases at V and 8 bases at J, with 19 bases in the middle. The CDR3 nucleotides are TGCGCCAGCAGTTTCCAGACAGGACCTATAGGCTACACCTTC. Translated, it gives CASSFQTGPIGYTF.

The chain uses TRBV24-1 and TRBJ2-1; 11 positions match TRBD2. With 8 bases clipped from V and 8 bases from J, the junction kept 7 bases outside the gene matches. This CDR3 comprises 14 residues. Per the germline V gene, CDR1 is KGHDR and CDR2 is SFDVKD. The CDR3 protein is CATNSGRGYHEQFF. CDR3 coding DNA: TGTGCCACCAATAGCGGGAGGGGTTATCATGAGCAGTTCTTC.

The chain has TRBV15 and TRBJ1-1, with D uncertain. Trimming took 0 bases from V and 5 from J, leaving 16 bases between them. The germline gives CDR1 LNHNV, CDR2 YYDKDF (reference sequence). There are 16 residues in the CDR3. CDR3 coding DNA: TGTGCCACCAGCAGAGAGTCCGTCGGGGTAGGAACTGAAGCTTTCTTT. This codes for CATSRESVGVGTEAFF.

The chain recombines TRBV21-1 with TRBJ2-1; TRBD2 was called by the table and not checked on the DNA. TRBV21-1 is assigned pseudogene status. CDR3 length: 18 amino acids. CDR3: CASSKGGLAGTAYNEQFF. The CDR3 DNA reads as TGTGCCAGCAGCAAGGGGGGTTTGGCGGGGACCGCCTACAATGAGCAGTTCTTC.

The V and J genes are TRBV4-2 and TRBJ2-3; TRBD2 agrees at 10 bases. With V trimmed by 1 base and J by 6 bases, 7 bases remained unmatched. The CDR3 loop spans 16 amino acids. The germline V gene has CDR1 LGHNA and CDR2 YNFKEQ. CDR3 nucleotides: TGTGCCAGCAGCCAAGCTCTAGCGGGAGCGGGGGATACGCAGTATTTT. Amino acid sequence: CASSQALAGAGDTQYF.

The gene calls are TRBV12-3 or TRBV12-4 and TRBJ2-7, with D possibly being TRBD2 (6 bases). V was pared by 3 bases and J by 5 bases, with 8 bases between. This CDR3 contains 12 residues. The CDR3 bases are TGTGCCAGCAGTTTGGGAGGAGACGAGCAGTACTTC. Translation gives CASSLGGDEQYF.

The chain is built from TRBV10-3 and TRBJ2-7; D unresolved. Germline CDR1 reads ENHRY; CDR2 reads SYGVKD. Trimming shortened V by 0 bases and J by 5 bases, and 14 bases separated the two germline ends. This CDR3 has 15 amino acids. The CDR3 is CAISESTVLLHEQYF. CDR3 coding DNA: TGTGCCATCAGTGAGTCTACGGTTCTCCTCCACGAGCAGTACTTC.

This CDR3 reads CASSLIQGNEQFF. DNA for the CDR3: TGTGCCAGCAGCTTAATACAGGGCAATGAGCAGTTCTTC. V is TRBV7-3 and J is TRBJ2-1; tentative D call: TRBD1 (6 bases). V was pared by 1 base and J by 6 bases, with 7 bases between. The CDR3 runs 13 residues. CDR1 and CDR2 (germline): SGHTA, FQGTGA.

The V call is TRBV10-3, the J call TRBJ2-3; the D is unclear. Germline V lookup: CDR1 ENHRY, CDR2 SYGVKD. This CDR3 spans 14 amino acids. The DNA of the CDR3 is TGTGTCACAGAAGACACACCGAGCACAGATACGCAGTATTTT. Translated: CVTEDTPSTDTQYF.

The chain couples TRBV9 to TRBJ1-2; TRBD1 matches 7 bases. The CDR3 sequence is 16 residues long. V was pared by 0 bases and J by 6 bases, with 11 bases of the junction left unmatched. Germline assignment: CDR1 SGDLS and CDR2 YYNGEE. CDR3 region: CASSVVAGGTRDGYTF. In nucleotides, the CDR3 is TGTGCCAGCAGCGTAGTGGCAGGGGGGACTCGAGATGGCTACACCTTC.

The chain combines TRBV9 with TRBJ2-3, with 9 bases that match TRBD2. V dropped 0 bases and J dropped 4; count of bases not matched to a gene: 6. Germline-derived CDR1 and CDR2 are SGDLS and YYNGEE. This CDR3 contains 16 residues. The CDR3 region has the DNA TGTGCCAGCAGCGTAGATGGAGCGGGAGGCCCAGATACGCAGTATTTT. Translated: CASSVDGAGGPDTQYF.

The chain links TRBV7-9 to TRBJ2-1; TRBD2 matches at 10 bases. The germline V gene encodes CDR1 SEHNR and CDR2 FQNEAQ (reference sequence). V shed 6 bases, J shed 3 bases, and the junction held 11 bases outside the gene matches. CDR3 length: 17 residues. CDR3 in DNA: TGTGCCAGCAGTTACTCGTTAGCGGGAGGTTACTACAATGAGCAGTTCTTC. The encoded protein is CASSYSLAGGYYNEQFF.

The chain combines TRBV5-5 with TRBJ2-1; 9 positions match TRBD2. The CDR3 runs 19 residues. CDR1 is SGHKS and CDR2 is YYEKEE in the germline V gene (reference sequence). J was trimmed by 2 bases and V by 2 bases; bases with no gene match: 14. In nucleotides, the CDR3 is TGTGCCAGCAGCTTCCGTTCCGCAGGCCCTAGCGGGGCCTACAATGAGCAGTTCTTC. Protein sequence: CASSFRSAGPSGAYNEQFF. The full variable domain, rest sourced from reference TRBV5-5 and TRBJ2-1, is DAGVTQSPTHLIKTRGQQVTLRCSPISGHKSVSWYQQVLGQGPQFIFQYYEKEERGRGNFPDRFSARQFPNYSSELNVNALLLGDSALYLCASSFRSAGPSGAYNEQFFGPGTRLTVL.

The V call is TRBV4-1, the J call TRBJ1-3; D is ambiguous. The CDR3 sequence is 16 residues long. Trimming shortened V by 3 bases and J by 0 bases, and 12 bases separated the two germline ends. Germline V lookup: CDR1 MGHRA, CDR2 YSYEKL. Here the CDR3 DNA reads TGCGCCAGCAGCCAGGGCTCGGGGATCTCTGGAAACACCATATATTTT. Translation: CASSQGSGISGNTIYF.

As DNA, the CDR3 is TGCGCCAGCAGCTTGGGTACAGGGGGTCCCCTTTCCTACGAGCAGTACTTC. Its translation: CASSLGTGGPLSYEQYF. V gene TRBV5-1 combines with J gene TRBJ2-7; 8 bases are shared with TRBD1. Germline-derived CDR1 and CDR2 are SGHRS and YFSETQ. Unmatched junction bases numbered 9, after V lost 0 bases and J lost 1 base. The CDR3 has 17 amino acids.

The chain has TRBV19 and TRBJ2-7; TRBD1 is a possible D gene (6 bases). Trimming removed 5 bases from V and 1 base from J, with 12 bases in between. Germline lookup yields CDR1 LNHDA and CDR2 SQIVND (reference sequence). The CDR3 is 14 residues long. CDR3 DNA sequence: TGTGCCAGTAGTCCAGAGGGGGTGTCCTACGAGCAGTACTTC. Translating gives CASSPEGVSYEQYF.

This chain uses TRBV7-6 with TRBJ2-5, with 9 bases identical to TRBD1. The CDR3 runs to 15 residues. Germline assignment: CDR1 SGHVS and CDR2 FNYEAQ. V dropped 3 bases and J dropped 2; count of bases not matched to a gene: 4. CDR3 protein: CASSFGQGTQETQYF. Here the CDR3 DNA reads TGTGCCAGCAGCTTCGGACAGGGGACGCAAGAGACCCAGTACTTC.

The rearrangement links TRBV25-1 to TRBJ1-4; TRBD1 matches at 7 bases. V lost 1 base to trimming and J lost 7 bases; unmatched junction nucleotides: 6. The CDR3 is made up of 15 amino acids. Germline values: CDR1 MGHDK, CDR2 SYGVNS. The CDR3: CASSESKGAGEKLFF. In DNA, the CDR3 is TGTGCCAGCAGTGAATCGAAGGGGGCGGGTGAAAAACTGTTTTTT.

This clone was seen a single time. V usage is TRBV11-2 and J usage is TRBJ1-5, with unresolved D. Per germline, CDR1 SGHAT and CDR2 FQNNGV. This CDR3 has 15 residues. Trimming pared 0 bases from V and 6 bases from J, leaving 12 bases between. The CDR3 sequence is CASSLDGLEVQPQHF. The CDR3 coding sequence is TGTGCCAGCAGCTTAGATGGTCTTGAGGTTCAGCCCCAGCATTTT.

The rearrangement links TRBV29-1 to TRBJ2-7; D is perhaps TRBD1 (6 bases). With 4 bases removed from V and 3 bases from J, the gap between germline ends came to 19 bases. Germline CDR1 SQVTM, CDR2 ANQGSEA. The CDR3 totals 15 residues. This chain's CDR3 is CSVVGIQGRVYEQYF. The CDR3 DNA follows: TGCAGCGTTGTGGGAATACAGGGCAGGGTCTACGAGCAGTACTTC.

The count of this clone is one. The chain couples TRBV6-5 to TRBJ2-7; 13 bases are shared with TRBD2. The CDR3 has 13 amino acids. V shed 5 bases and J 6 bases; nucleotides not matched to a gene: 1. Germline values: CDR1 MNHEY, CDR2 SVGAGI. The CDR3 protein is CASSRLAGGEQYF. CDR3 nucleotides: TGTGCCAGCAGTAGACTAGCGGGGGGCGAGCAGTACTTC.

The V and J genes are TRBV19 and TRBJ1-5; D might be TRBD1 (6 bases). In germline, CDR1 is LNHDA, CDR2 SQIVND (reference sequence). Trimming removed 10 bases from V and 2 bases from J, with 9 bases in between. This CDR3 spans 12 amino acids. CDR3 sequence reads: CATRQGNQPQHF. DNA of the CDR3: TGTGCCACCCGACAGGGCAATCAGCCCCAGCATTTT.

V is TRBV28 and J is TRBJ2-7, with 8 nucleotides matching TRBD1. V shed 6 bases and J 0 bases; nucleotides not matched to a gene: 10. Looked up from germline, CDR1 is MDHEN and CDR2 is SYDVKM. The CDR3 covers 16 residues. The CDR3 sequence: CASRGLRDRSSYEQYF. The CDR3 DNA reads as TGTGCCAGCAGGGGGCTCCGGGACAGGAGCTCCTACGAGCAGTACTTC.

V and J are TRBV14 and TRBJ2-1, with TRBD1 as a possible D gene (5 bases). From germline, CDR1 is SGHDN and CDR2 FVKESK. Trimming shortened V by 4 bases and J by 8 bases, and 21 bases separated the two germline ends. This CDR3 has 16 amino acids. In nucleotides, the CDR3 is TGTGCCAGCAGCCCGGCTAAGAGCGTTTTAGGGGATGAGCAGTTCTTC. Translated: CASSPAKSVLGDEQFF. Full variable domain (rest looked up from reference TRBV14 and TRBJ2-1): EAGVTQFPSHSVIEKGQTVTLRCDPISGHDNLYWYRRVMGKEIKFLLHFVKESKQDESGMPNNRFLAERTGGTYSTLKVQPAELEDSGVYFCASSPAKSVLGDEQFFGPGTRLTVL.

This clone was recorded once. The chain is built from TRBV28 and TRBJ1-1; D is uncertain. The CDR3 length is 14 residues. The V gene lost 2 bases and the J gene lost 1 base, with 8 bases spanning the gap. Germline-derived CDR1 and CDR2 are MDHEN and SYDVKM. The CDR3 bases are TGTGCCAGCAGTTTAACAAAACCGAACACTGAAGCTTTCTTT. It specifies CASSLTKPNTEAFF.

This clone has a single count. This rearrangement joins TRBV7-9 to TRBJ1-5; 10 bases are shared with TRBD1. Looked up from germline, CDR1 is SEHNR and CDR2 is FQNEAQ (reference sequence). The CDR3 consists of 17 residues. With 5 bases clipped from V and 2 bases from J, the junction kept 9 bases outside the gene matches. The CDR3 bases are TGTGCCAGCAGCCGCGAAAGCGGGACAGGGGGCAATCAGCCCCAGCATTTT. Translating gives CASSRESGTGGNQPQHF.

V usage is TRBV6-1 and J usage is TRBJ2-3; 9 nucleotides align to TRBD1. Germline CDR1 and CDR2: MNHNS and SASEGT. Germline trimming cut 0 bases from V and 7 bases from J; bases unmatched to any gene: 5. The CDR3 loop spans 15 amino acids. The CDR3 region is CASSEATGGMNTQYF. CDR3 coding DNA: TGTGCCAGCAGTGAAGCGACAGGGGGGATGAATACGCAGTATTTT.

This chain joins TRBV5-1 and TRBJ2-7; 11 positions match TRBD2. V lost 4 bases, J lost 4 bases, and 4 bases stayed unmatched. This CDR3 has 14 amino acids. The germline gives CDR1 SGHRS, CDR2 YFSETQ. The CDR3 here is CASSPVAGGYEQYF. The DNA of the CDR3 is TGCGCCAGCAGCCCGGTAGCGGGAGGGTACGAGCAGTACTTC.

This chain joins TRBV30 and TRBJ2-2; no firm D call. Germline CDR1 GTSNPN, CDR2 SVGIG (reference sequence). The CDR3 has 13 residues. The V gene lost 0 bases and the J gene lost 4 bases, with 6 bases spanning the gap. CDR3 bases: TGTGCCTGGAGTGTAACCAGCACCGGGGAGCTGTTTTTT. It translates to CAWSVTSTGELFF.

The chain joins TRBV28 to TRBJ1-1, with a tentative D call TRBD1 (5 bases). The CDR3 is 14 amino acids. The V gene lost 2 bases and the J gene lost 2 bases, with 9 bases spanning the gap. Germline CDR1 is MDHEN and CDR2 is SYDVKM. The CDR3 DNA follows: TGTGCCAGCAGTTTAACAGGTGAAAACACTGAAGCTTTCTTT. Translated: CASSLTGENTEAFF.

CDR3 residues: CASSEGQGRMNTEAFF. The CDR3 coding sequence is TGTGCCAGCAGCGAGGGACAGGGACGCATGAACACTGAAGCTTTCTTT. This rearrangement joins TRBV7-9 to TRBJ1-1; 9 bases agree with TRBD1. Germline assignment: CDR1 SEHNR and CDR2 FQNEAQ (reference sequence). This CDR3 is built from 16 residues. V dropped 5 bases and J dropped 0; count of bases not matched to a gene: 7.